Listed below are T cell receptor beta chains from one sample, sequenced in a study of shared clonotypes between healthy human individuals. Some clones are missing from TCRdb's copy, which holds only in-frame ones; the method was immunoSEQ multiplex PCR. The sample gives around 580,000 clones, more than 95% of which show up once; around 0.3% is in the top ten. The sequenced sample was naive CD8+ T cells sorted from blood. The receptors stem from a man aged 30 to 39 in good health. Both conserved end residues are part of each CDR3. D genes are given only for firm matches. Part of the rows lack a size; the others show once, few, many or a class for expanded clones.

TRBV4-1	TRBD1	-	TRBJ1-1	TGCGCCAGCAGCCAGTTCCCGGGACAGGGACTGAACACTGAAGCTTTCTTT	CASSQFPGQGLNTEAFF
TRBV4-1	-	-	TRBJ2-1	TGCGCCAGCAGCCAAGATCTGAGGAATGAGCAGTTCTTC	CASSQDLRNEQFF
TRBV5-5	-	-	TRBJ2-5	TGTGCCAGCAGCAACAGGGGGGGGCGCGGGGAGACCCAGTACTTC	CASSNRGGRGETQYF
TRBV6-1	-	-	TRBJ2-7	TGTGCCAGCAGTGAAAGTTTTGGGGGGTCTCTATACGAGCAGTACTTC	CASSESFGGSLYEQYF
TRBV7-9	-	-	TRBJ1-2	TGTGCCAGCAGCTTAGCTGTGGGTACAGGCTCCAATGGCTACACCTTC	CASSLAVGTGSNGYTF
TRBV5-1	TRBD2	-	TRBJ2-1	TGCGCCAGCAGCTTAACGGGAGGGTACAATGAGCAGTTCTTC	CASSLTGGYNEQFF
TRBV5-1	-	-	TRBJ2-7	TGCGCCAGCAGCTTGTCGGGTGACGAGCAGTACTTC	CASSLSGDEQYF
TRBV19	TRBD1	-	TRBJ1-5	TGTGCCAGTATTGTCTGGGACAGGGTAGGCCTAGAACATCAGCCCCAGCATTTT	CASIVWDRVGLEHQPQHF
TRBV15	TRBD1	-	TRBJ1-4	TGTGCCACCAGCGTGGATCGAGGGACAGGGTTGGAAAAACTGTTTTTT	CATSVDRGTGLEKLFF
TRBV11-2	-	-	TRBJ2-5	TGTGCCAGCAGCTTAACTTGGCAGACCCAAGAGACCCAGTACTTC	CASSLTWQTQETQYF
TRBV6-5	-	-	TRBJ1-2	TGTGCCAGCAGTTACTCGGTACAGTCCAATGGCTACACCTTC	CASSYSVQSNGYTF
TRBV5-4	TRBD1	-	TRBJ2-5	TGTGCCAGCAGCTTCCCCTTCGACAGGGACGAGACCCAGTACTTC	CASSFPFDRDETQYF
TRBV7-9	-	once	TRBJ2-3	TGTGCCAGCAGCCCCCCCGAGGCCGATACGCAGTATTTT	CASSPPEADTQYF
TRBV7-9	-	-	TRBJ2-7	TGTGCCAGCAGCTTCCAGGGGATCCCTTCCTACGAGCAGTACTTC	CASSFQGIPSYEQYF
TRBV7-2	-	-	TRBJ2-7	TGTGCCAGCAGCGATAGCGGAAGCTCCTACGAGCAGTACTTC	CASSDSGSSYEQYF
TRBV29-1	-	-	TRBJ2-5	TGCAGCGTTGAAAAATTGGATCAAGAGACCCAGTACTTC	CSVEKLDQETQYF
TRBV15	-	-	TRBJ2-7	TGTGCCACCAGCAGAGATTTGAGTTACGAGCAGTACTTC	CATSRDLSYEQYF
TRBV27	-	-	TRBJ2-7	TGTGCCAGCAGTTTCTCCACTAGTTCATCCTACGAGCAGTACTTC	CASSFSTSSSYEQYF
TRBV5-1	TRBD2	-	TRBJ2-5	TGCGCCAGCAGCGAATTACCCTTAGCGGGAGGAGAGACCCAGTACTTC	CASSELPLAGGETQYF
TRBV15	-	once	TRBJ1-3	TGTGCCACCAGCAGAGATCAGGGAGAAGGAAACACCATATATTTT	CATSRDQGEGNTIYF
TRBV4-1	-	-	TRBJ2-2	TGCGCCAGCAGCCAAGAAGAGGGGAGCACCGGGGAGCTGTTTTTT	CASSQEEGSTGELFF
TRBV6-6	-	-	TRBJ2-1	TGTGCCAGCAGTTCTGACAGAGCCTCCTACAATGAGCAGTTCTTC	CASSSDRASYNEQFF
TRBV29-1	-	-	TRBJ1-1	TGCAGCGTGGGGAAGGGTGAAACTGAAGCTTTCTTT	CSVGKGETEAFF
TRBV7-9	TRBD1	-	TRBJ2-4	TGTGCCAGCAGCCACCCCCTACAGGGGCAAGTGCTAGCCAAAAACATTCAGTACTTC	CASSHPLQGQVLAKNIQYF
TRBV7-9	-	once	TRBJ1-5	TGTGCCAGCAGCTTAGATTCCTCGCCCCAGCATTTT	CASSLDSSPQHF
TRBV7-8	TRBD2	-	TRBJ2-1	TGTGCCAGCAGCTCTAGCGGGAGGGTTTGGAATGAGCAGTTCTTC	CASSSSGRVWNEQFF
TRBV9	TRBD2	-	TRBJ2-7	TGTGCCAGCAGCGCTAGGACTAGCGGGGTATACGAGCAGTACTTC	CASSARTSGVYEQYF
TRBV4-1	-	-	TRBJ1-2	TGCGCCAGCAGCCAAGATCTACTTGGCTACACCTTC	CASSQDLLGYTF
TRBV4-1	-	-	TRBJ1-1	TGCGCCAGCAGCCCAGATCCGGGGAACACTGAAGCTTTCTTT	CASSPDPGNTEAFF
TRBV6-5	-	-	TRBJ2-5	TGTGCCAGCGGAGCATGGACGGGACAAGAGACCCAGTACTTC	CASGAWTGQETQYF
TRBV9	-	-	TRBJ2-7	TGTGCCAGCAGCGCAGCCTACGAGCAGTACTTC	CASSAAYEQYF
TRBV5-1	TRBD2	-	TRBJ2-6	TGCGCCAGCACCTCACGAGGGGCTAGCGGGTACTCTGGGGCCAACGTCCTGACTTTC	CASTSRGASGYSGANVLTF
TRBV9	-	-	TRBJ2-3	TGTGCCAGCAGCGTATTTGGGCAGGGGGGAGATACGCAGTATTTT	CASSVFGQGGDTQYF
TRBV29-1	-	-	TRBJ1-1	TGCAGCGTTGACAGGGGAGGAAACACTGAAGCTTTCTTT	CSVDRGGNTEAFF
TRBV7-2	-	-	TRBJ2-2	TGTGCCAGCAGCCCTAGCCTTACCGGGGAGCTGTTTTTT	CASSPSLTGELFF
TRBV7-2	-	-	TRBJ2-6	TGTGCCAGCAGCTTTTTAGGCTCTGGGGCCAACGTCCTGACTTTC	CASSFLGSGANVLTF
TRBV10-3	TRBD2	-	TRBJ2-3	TGTGCCATCAGTGGGGGACTAGAAGATACGCAGTATTTT	CAISGGLEDTQYF
TRBV2	-	-	TRBJ1-1	TGTGCCAGTTCGTTCCCTAGTGAGGGTCTGAACACTGAAGCTTTCTTT	CASSFPSEGLNTEAFF
TRBV5-5	-	-	TRBJ1-5	TGTGCCAGCAGCTTCAATCAGCCCCAGCATTTT	CASSFNQPQHF
TRBV7-9	TRBD1	-	TRBJ2-7	TGTGCCAGCAGCCCGACAGGGGTATACGAGCAGTACTTC	CASSPTGVYEQYF
TRBV28	TRBD1	-	TRBJ2-7	TGTGCCAGCAGTTCGACAGGGTGGGAGCAGTACTTC	CASSSTGWEQYF
TRBV6-4	TRBD2	-	TRBJ2-1	TGTGCCAGCAGTGACTCTAGCGGGAGTTACAATGAGCAGTTCTTC	CASSDSSGSYNEQFF
TRBV7-6	TRBD2	-	TRBJ2-1	TGTGCCAGCAGCTTAGCCCCTTATGAGCGGGAGTCCAATGAGCAGTTCTTC	CASSLAPYERESNEQFF
TRBV14	TRBD1	-	TRBJ2-7	TGTGCCAGCAGTAGGACAGGTTCTTTCCACGAGCAGTACTTC	CASSRTGSFHEQYF
TRBV27	-	-	TRBJ2-7	TGTGCCAGCAGCTTGACAGAGAGCTACGAGCAGTACTTC	CASSLTESYEQYF
TRBV4-3	TRBD2	-	TRBJ2-1	TGCGCCAGCAGCCAAGAAAACCGTCTAGCGGGGGACAATGAGCAGTTCTTC	CASSQENRLAGDNEQFF
TRBV5-1	-	-	TRBJ2-7	TGCGCCAGCAGCTTAACGGGAGTAAAGGACGAGCAGTACTTC	CASSLTGVKDEQYF
TRBV7-9	TRBD2	-	TRBJ2-7	TGTGCCAGCAGCTTAGTCGGGACTAGCGGAACCTCCTACGAGCAGTACTTC	CASSLVGTSGTSYEQYF
TRBV10-3	-	once	TRBJ1-1	TGTGCCATCAGTTCCCTTATACGGGGGGAAGCTTTCTTT	CAISSLIRGEAFF
TRBV11-2	-	-	TRBJ1-1	TGTGCCAGCAGCTTAGGGGTTCGTCTCATGCACACTGAAGCTTTCTTT	CASSLGVRLMHTEAFF
TRBV14	-	-	TRBJ2-1	TGTGCCAGCAGCCAGGAACTGGTACCCCTTTACAATGAGCAGTTCTTC	CASSQELVPLYNEQFF
TRBV2	TRBD2	-	TRBJ2-7	TGTGCCAGCAGGGGGGGGTTGTACGAGCAGTACTTC	CASRGGLYEQYF
TRBV10-1	-	once	TRBJ2-2	TGCGCCAGCAGTGAGGGACCCGGGGAGCTGTTTTTT	CASSEGPGELFF